The entry below gives a single T cell receptor (beta chain) sequence along with its context. The sample comes from a study of technical replicates of blood from several donors. The CDR3 length is 14 residues. Trimming cost V 4 bases and J 2 bases; bases outside gene matches: 3. Germline lookup yields CDR1 SGHRS and CDR2 YFSETQ. Sequencing was performed with immunoSEQ multiplex PCR; in TCRdb, only in-frame clones are kept and a portion is missing. The sample has about 72,000 clones; nearly 97% are singletons. The V call is TRBV5-1, the J call TRBJ1-3; 7 bases match TRBD1. The sample was T cells isolated from PBMCs. The sequence was obtained from a human donor in good health. The CDR3 protein is CASSDDRAGNTIYF. CDR3 in DNA: TGCGCCAGCAGCGATGACAGGGCTGGAAACACCATATATTTT.